This T cell receptor (beta chain) originates from a study of blood T cell repertoires in COVID-19. Study information: Sites in the United States, Italy and Spain provided acute and convalescent COVID-19 samples.

Cohorts were based on clinical histories the participants reported. The CDR3 extends over 18 amino acids. Trimming cost V 0 bases and J 5 bases, with 20 bases left between them. CDR1 and CDR2 (germline): SGHRS, YFSETQ. In the original analysis: Reference gene primer amplification yielded estimated nucleated cell counts. Using immunoSEQ multiplex PCR, the repertoire was profiled, and TCRdb retains in-frame clones only, with some absent. D and trimming were read from the DNA, whereas the V and J calls and clone size are those reported in that table. This sample has approximately 150,000 clones, with roughly 82% found just once.

This sequence was found in a man aged 45 to 65 who had recovered from COVID-19. Sequences were obtained from PBMCs or T cells enriched from blood (not recorded which). The V call is TRBV5-1, the J call TRBJ1-4; D gene unclear. The CDR3 DNA sequence: TGCGCCAGCAGCTTGGCAGTAACCAAGGGAGGGCAAAATGAAAAACTGTTTTTT. The encoded protein is CASSLAVTKGGQNEKLFF.